This TCR beta chain was identified during a study of T cell responses to AZD1222 COVID-19 vaccine. Points from the study as a whole: The CD4 TCRs associated with vaccination extended across spike and predominated at 160-218 and 743-854.

Sequencing used immunoSEQ multiplex PCR; TCRdb keeps in-frame clones, though not all of them. The profile covers 80,000 to 100,000 clones, with roughly nine tenths appearing a single time and roughly 5.1% taken by the ten largest. The V and J ends lost 6 bases and 1 base, in that order; junction bases with no gene match: 3. CDR3 length: 14 residues. From germline, CDR1 is MNHEY and CDR2 SMNVEV (reference sequence). Remarks on this clone: Its specificity is not known.

Source: peripheral blood, taken 28 days after the second AZD1222 dose. The chain uses TRBV27 and TRBJ1-1, with 9 bases identical to TRBD1. The source is an adult who received the AZD1222 COVID-19 vaccine. The CDR3 DNA sequence: TGTGCCAGCAGGCGGGACAGGGCGAACACTGAAGCTTTCTTT. Its protein product is CASRRDRANTEAFF.